Below, one TCR beta chain is given with its context. Clones were read by immunoSEQ multiplex PCR, and TCRdb kept only the in-frame ones, dropping some. The data hold 400,000 to 550,000 clones, with 75% to 90% observed a single time. This entry belongs to a study of blood T cell repertoires in COVID-19. Trimming took 0 bases from V and 5 from J, leaving 5 bases between them. The CDR3 runs 13 residues. Germline V lookup: CDR1 SGHAT, CDR2 FQNNGV. The clonotype was recovered from a woman in her twenties or thirties with acute or convalescent COVID-19. This chain uses TRBV11-2 with TRBJ1-5; D uncertain. Sequencing was done on a sample of peripheral blood. The CDR3 loop is CASSLEADQPQHF. The CDR3 region has the DNA TGTGCCAGCAGCTTAGAGGCGGATCAGCCCCAGCATTTT.